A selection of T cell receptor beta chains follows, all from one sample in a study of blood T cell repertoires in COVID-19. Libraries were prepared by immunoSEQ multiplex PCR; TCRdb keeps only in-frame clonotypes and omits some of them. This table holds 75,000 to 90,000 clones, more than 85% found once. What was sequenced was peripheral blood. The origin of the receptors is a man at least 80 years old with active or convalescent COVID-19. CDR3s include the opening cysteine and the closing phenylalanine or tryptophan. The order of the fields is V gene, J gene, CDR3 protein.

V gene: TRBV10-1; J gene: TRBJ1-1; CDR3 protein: CASSESGGTEAFF
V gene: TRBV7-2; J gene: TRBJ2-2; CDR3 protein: CASSLSSREDTGELFF
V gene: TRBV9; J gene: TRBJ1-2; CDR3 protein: CASSVAGRDNYGYTF
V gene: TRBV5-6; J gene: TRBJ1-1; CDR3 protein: CASSHRVGSAEAFF
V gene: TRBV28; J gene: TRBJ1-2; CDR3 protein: CASSLYGQSFKGYTF
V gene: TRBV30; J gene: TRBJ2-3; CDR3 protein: CAWSPIGGPSTDTQYF
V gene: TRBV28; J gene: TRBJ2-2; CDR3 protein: CASTLFGELFF
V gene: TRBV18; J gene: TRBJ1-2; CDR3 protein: CASSPDRTNYGYTF
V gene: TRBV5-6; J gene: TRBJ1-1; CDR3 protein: CASSSGAVPTAFF
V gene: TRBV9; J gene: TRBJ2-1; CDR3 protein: CASSVTGERNEQFF
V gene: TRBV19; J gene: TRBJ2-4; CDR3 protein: CASSIDLRMIAKNIQYF
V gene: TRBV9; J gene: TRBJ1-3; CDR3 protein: CASSARQGQGNTIYF
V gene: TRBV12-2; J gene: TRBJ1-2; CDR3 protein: CASRFGTGNYGYTF
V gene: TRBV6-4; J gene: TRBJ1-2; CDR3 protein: CASSDLREIYGYTF
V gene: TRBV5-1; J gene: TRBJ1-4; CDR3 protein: CASSLTGRGEKLFF
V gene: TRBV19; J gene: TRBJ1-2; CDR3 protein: CASSMAVGVYGYTF
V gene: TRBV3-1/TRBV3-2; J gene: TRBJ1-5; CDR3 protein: CASSQGVRVGQPQHF
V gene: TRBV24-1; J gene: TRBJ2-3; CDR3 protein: CATSTLSGSTDTQYF
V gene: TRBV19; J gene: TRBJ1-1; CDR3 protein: CASRSRDRNTEAFF
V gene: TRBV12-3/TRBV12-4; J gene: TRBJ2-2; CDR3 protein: CASSFQGAGELFF
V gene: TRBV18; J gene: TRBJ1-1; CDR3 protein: CASSPDTGQGFAAFF
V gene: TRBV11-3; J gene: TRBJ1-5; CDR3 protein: CASSPGGGSNQPQHF